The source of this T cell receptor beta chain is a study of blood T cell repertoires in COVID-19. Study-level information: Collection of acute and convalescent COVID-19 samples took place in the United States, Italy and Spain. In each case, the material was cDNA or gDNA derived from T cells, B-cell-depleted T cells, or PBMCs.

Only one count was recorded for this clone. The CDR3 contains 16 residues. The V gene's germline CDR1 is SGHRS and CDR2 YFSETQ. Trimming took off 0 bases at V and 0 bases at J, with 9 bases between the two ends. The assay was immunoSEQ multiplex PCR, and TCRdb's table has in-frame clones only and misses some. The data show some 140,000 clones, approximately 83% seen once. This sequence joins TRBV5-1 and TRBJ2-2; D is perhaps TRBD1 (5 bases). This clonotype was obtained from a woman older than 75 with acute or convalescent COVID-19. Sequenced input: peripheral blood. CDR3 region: CASSLEGIPNTGELFF. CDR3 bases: TGCGCCAGCAGCTTGGAGGGGATTCCGAACACCGGGGAGCTGTTTTTT. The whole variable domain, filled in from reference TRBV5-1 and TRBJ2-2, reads KAGVTQTPRYLIKTRGQQVTLSCSPISGHRSVSWYQQTPGQGLQFLFEYFSETQRNKGNFPGRFSGRQFSNSRSEMNVSTLELGDSALYLCASSLEGIPNTGELFFGEGSRLTVL.